This TCR beta chain derives from a study of tumor and adjacent non-tumor tissue in lung cancer. Across the whole study: Stage I to III disease affected 10 men and roughly 5 women aged about 30 to 85. The study's findings and limits: Top 100 clones took a larger repertoire share in normal lung.

Trimming left V 6 bases short and J 2 bases short, with 20 bases between. Germline values: CDR1 SQVTM, CDR2 ANQGSEA. This CDR3 comprises 16 residues. Three rounds of nested PCR, following a modified ARM-PCR protocol, produced the TCRbeta library. TCRdb itself ran the multiplex PCR reads through MiXCR, one entry per CDR3 protein. Of 120,000 to 150,000 distinct CDR3 sequences in the sample, roughly 70% were seen once. Many counts were recorded for this clonotype. No antigen is known for it. No cell sorting was done before RNA was extracted from the tissue. The chain couples TRBV29-1 to TRBJ2-4; D possibly uses TRBD1 or TRBD2 (5 bases each). What was sequenced was lung tumor tissue. The clonotype originates from a man in his 60s with small cell lung cancer. The DNA of the CDR3 is TGCAGCGTGGGTCTGGGACCCCAATGGCCCAAAAACATTCAGTACTTC. It specifies CSVGLGPQWPKNIQYF.